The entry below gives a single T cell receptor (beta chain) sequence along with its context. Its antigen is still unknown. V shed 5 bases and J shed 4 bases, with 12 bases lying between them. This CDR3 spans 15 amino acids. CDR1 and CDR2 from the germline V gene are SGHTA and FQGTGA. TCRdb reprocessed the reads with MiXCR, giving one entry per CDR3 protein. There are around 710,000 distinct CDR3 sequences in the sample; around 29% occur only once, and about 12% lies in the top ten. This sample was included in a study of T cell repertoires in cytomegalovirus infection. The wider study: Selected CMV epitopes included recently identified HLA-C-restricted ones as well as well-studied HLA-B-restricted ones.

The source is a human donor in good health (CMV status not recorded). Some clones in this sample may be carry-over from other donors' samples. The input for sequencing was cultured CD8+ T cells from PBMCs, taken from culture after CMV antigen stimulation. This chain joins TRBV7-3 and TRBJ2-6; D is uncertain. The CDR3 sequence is CASSLEIGGANVLTF. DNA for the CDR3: TGTGCCAGCAGCCTAGAAATTGGCGGGGCCAACGTCCTGACTTTC.